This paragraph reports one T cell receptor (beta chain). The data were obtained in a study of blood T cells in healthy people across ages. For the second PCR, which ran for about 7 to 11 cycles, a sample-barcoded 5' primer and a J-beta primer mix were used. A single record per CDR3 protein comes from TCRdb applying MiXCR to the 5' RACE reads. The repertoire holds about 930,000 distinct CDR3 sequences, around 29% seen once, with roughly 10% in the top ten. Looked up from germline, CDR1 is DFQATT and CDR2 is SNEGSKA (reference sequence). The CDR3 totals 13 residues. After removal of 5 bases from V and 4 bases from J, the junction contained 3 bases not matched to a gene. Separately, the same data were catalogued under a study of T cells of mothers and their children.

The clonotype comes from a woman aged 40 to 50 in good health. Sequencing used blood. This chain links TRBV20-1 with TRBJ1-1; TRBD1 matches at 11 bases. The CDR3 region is CSAAGQGGTEAFF. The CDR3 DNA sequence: TGCAGTGCTGCGGGACAGGGGGGCACTGAAGCTTTCTTT.